The 26 T cell receptor beta chains given below trace back to one sample, sequenced in a study of vaccination and CD4 T cells after COVID-19. The Oncomine TCR Beta short-read assay sequenced DNA from cultured CD4+ T cells. TCRdb independently ran MiXCR on the PCR reads; one entry per CDR3 protein. Of approximately 19,000 distinct CDR3 sequences in the sample, under 50% were seen once. Their recognized antigens are unknown. Treatment denoted: roughly ten-day PBMC culture with coronavirus spike peptide pools or control peptides (ViraFEST assay). The material sequenced was CD4+ T cells from blood, cultured in vitro, taken after SARS-CoV-2 vaccination. The receptors here all came from a human donor who had recovered from COVID-19.

The chain employs TRBV15 and TRBJ2-5; TRBD1 aligns across 9 bases. Germline V gene lookup returns CDR1 LNHNV and CDR2 YYDKDF (reference sequence). V lost 1 base, J lost 5 bases, and 5 bases stayed unmatched. This CDR3 comprises 15 residues. CDR3: CATSRATGGMETQYF. The CDR3 DNA sequence: TGTGCCACCAGCAGAGCAACAGGGGGCATGGAGACCCAGTACTTC. The full variable domain, in which reference TRBV15 and TRBJ2-5 provide the parts outside the CDR3, is DAMVIQNPRYQVTQFGKPVTLSCSQTLNHNVMYWYQQKSSQAPKLLFHYYDKDFNNEADTPDNFQSRRPNTSFCFLDIRSPGLGDTAMYLCATSRATGGMETQYFGPGTRLLVL.

As DNA, the CDR3 is TGCAGTGCTAGAGATCACAGGAATTGGGAGACCCAGTACTTC. It yields the protein CSARDHRNWETQYF. The chain has TRBV20-1 and TRBJ2-5, with D perhaps TRBD1 (5 bases). V gave up 0 bases and J gave up 5 bases, with 13 bases separating them. CDR1 and CDR2 from the germline V gene are DFQATT and SNEGSKA (reference sequence). This CDR3 spans 14 amino acids.

This clonotype was seen once. The chain couples TRBV7-2 to TRBJ2-1; the D is unclear. The CDR3 totals 17 residues. The germline V gene encodes CDR1 SGHTA and CDR2 FQGNSA. The V gene lost 4 bases and the J gene lost 5 bases, with 21 bases spanning the gap. Here the CDR3 DNA reads TGTGCCAGCAGCTCAAGCCTTACCGCGGCCCTTAACAATGAGCAGTTCTTC. Residues: CASSSSLTAALNNEQFF. Complete variable domain (other parts from reference TRBV7-2 and TRBJ2-1): GAGVSQSPSNKVTEKGKDVELRCDPISGHTALYWYRQSLGQGLEFLIYFQGNSAPDKSGLPSDRFSAERTGGSVSTLTIQRTQQEDSAVYLCASSSSLTAALNNEQFFGPGTRLTVL.

This clonotype was counted between two and nine times. V and J are TRBV6-1 and TRBJ1-1; D remains unclear. Trimming pared 6 bases from V and 6 bases from J, leaving 14 bases between. Germline V CDR1 and CDR2: MNHNS, SASEGT. The length of the CDR3 is 13 residues. The CDR3 region has the DNA TGTGCCAGCAGAGAGCACCTAGACGCTGAAGCTTTCTTT. Translated, it gives CASREHLDAEAFF.

This chain links TRBV7-3 with TRBJ2-7; no reliable D call. Germline CDR1 reads SGHTA; CDR2 reads FQGTGA. V shed 5 bases and J shed 3 bases, with 11 bases lying between them. There are 13 residues in the CDR3. The CDR3 sequence is CASSTSLGYEQYF. The CDR3 DNA follows: TGTGCCAGCAGCACCAGTCTGGGCTACGAGCAGTACTTC.

The chain links TRBV12-3 or TRBV12-4 to TRBJ1-1, with 7 bases matching TRBD1. The CDR3 contains 14 residues. V lost 5 bases to trimming and J lost 1 base; unmatched junction nucleotides: 4. The CDR3 DNA sequence: TGTGCCAGCAGTCGACAGGGTGGGAACACTGAAGCTTTCTTT. This gives the protein CASSRQGGNTEAFF.

V usage is TRBV27 and J usage is TRBJ1-3, with 9 bases identical to TRBD1. The V gene end was trimmed by 2 bases and the J gene end by 5 bases; junction bases not matched to a gene: 1. The germline V gene has CDR1 MNHEY and CDR2 SMNVEV (reference sequence). CDR3 length: 14 amino acids. Here the CDR3 reads CASSLDRGRNTIYF. In DNA form, the CDR3 reads TGTGCCAGCAGTTTAGACAGGGGGAGAAACACCATATATTTT.

The V gene is TRBV15, the J gene TRBJ2-3; possible D gene TRBD2, 6 bases. The germline gives CDR1 LNHNV, CDR2 YYDKDF (reference sequence). The CDR3 sequence is 15 residues long. V was cut by 10 bases and J by 1 base, with 18 bases left in between. As DNA, the CDR3 is TGTGCCAGCCCTCCTAGCGTAAGATGCACAGATACGCAGTATTTT. Residues: CASPPSVRCTDTQYF. The full variable domain, its missing parts supplied by reference TRBV15 and TRBJ2-3, is DAMVIQNPRYQVTQFGKPVTLSCSQTLNHNVMYWYQQKSSQAPKLLFHYYDKDFNNEADTPDNFQSRRPNTSFCFLDIRSPGLGDTAMYLCASPPSVRCTDTQYFGPGTRLTVL.

The chain recombines TRBV7-6 with TRBJ2-7, with 7 bases aligning to TRBD1. V was clipped by 1 base and J by 2 bases; unmatched bases: 5. The CDR3 runs to 15 residues. CDR1 is SGHVS and CDR2 is FNYEAQ in the germline V gene. The CDR3 sequence is CASSLGGDRPYEQYF. The CDR3 DNA is TGTGCCAGCAGCTTAGGAGGGGACAGACCCTACGAGCAGTACTTC.

As for this clonotype: At one end the junction does not follow the germline gene, possibly because of a read error. V gene TRBV5-3 combines with J gene TRBJ1-1, with D unresolved. Being an ORF, TRBV5-3 has a function that is uncertain. The CDR3 covers 11 residues. CDR3 nucleotides: TGTGCCAGCAGCTTTAGTTCTGAAGCTTTCTTT. The encoded protein is CASSFSSEAFF.

V gene TRBV6-1 combines with J gene TRBJ1-2; 8 positions match TRBD1. Germline V gene lookup returns CDR1 MNHNS and CDR2 SASEGT. V was pared by 6 bases and J by 5 bases, with 11 bases of the junction left unmatched. The CDR3 contains 15 residues. The CDR3 bases are TGTGCCAGCAGCCCAATCGGACAGGGTTTATATGGCTACACCTTC. Residues: CASSPIGQGLYGYTF.

The chain is built from TRBV6-1 and TRBJ2-3; TRBD2 aligns across 9 bases. Trimming took 3 bases from V and 1 from J; bases not matched to a gene: 5. Germline V CDR1 and CDR2: MNHNS, SASEGT. The CDR3 sequence is 16 residues long. The CDR3 loop reads CASSDGLAGRTDTQYF. CDR3 nucleotides: TGTGCCAGCAGTGACGGGCTAGCGGGGCGCACAGATACGCAGTATTTT.

The V and J genes are TRBV30 and TRBJ1-5; 7 bases fit TRBD1. Trimming cost V 1 base and J 2 bases; bases outside gene matches: 2. Germline V gene lookup returns CDR1 GTSNPN and CDR2 SVGIG (reference sequence). The CDR3 is made up of 14 amino acids. CDR3 loop: CAWSEGAGNQPQHF. CDR3 coding DNA: TGTGCCTGGAGTGAGGGGGCAGGCAATCAGCCCCAGCATTTT. The full variable domain, with the rest looked up from reference TRBV30 and TRBJ1-5, is SQTIHQWPATLVQPVGSPLSLECTVEGTSNPNLYWYRQAAGRGLQLLFYSVGIGQISSEVPQNLSASRPQDRQFILSSKKLLLSDSGFYLCAWSEGAGNQPQHFGDGTRLSIL.

This clonotype was observed a single time. This rearrangement joins TRBV11-3 to TRBJ2-7; D uncertain. V dropped 5 bases and J dropped 6 bases, with 11 bases sitting between them. There are 12 residues in the CDR3. Germline V gives CDR1 SGHNT, CDR2 YENEEA. CDR3 sequence (DNA): TGTGCCAGCAGCCCCCCTGCAGGCGAGCAGTACTTC. Protein product: CASSPPAGEQYF.

This clonotype was detected a few times. V and J are TRBV5-4 and TRBJ1-1; D unresolved. This CDR3 spans 14 amino acids. Germline CDR1 and CDR2: SGHNT and YYREEE (reference sequence). The V end was cut by 4 bases, the J end by 5 bases, with 15 bases between. CDR3 sequence reads: CASSPSGGGTEAFF. CDR3 DNA sequence: TGTGCCAGCAGCCCCTCAGGAGGCGGGACTGAAGCTTTCTTT.

This clonotype has only one observation. The V call is TRBV11-2, the J call TRBJ1-1; the match to TRBD1 covers 7 bases. The germline V gene has CDR1 SGHAT and CDR2 FQNNGV. The J segment lost 5 bases and the V segment lost 5 bases, leaving 8 bases of the junction unmatched. The CDR3 length is 14 residues. The CDR3 nucleotides are TGTGCCAGCAGCCCTAACAGGGGCGGAACTGAAGCTTTCTTT. It codes for CASSPNRGGTEAFF.

The chain uses TRBV12-3 or TRBV12-4 and TRBJ1-3, with D uncertain. Trimming pared 2 bases from V and 2 bases from J, leaving 13 bases between. The CDR3 sequence is 16 residues long. CDR3 protein: CASSLSAQEAGNTIYF. The CDR3 nucleotides read TGTGCCAGCAGTTTATCCGCACAAGAAGCTGGAAACACCATATATTTT.

This clonotype was found a few times. This sequence joins TRBV7-2 and TRBJ1-2; 8 nucleotides line up with TRBD1. The CDR3 is 15 amino acids. Unmatched junction bases numbered 5, after V lost 1 base and J lost 4 bases. The germline V gene encodes CDR1 SGHTA and CDR2 FQGNSA. CDR3 in DNA: TGTGCCAGCAGCTTAGGATCGGACAGGGTCTATGGCTACACCTTC. Translated, it gives CASSLGSDRVYGYTF.

This sequence joins TRBV6-5 and TRBJ1-6, with D unresolved. This CDR3 contains 13 residues. Trimming cost V 2 bases and J 7 bases, with 6 bases left between them. The germline gives CDR1 MNHEY, CDR2 SVGAGI. The CDR3 sequence: CASSYTVNSPLHF. The CDR3 DNA follows: TGTGCCAGCAGTTACACAGTCAATTCACCCCTCCACTTT.

This chain links TRBV20-1 with TRBJ2-6; D remains ambiguous. V lost 5 bases and J 2 bases, leaving 4 bases between the germline ends. The V gene's germline CDR1 is DFQATT and CDR2 SNEGSKA (reference sequence). CDR3 length equals 12 residues. The CDR3 region has the DNA TGCAGTGCTGTAGCTGGGGCCAACGTCCTGACTTTC. The encoded protein is CSAVAGANVLTF.

The chain uses TRBV27 and TRBJ1-1; no clear D gene. CDR1 and CDR2 (germline): MNHEY, SMNVEV (reference sequence). V shed 5 bases and J shed 4 bases, with 11 bases lying between them. The CDR3 runs 13 residues. The CDR3 nucleotides are TGTGCCAGCAGTCTAGGAGGTTTCACTGAAGCTTTCTTT. It codes for CASSLGGFTEAFF.

The genes are TRBV7-9 and TRBJ2-3; 10 bases map to TRBD2. The CDR3 runs to 16 residues. V lost 1 base to trimming and J lost 2 bases; unmatched junction nucleotides: 3. The germline gives CDR1 SEHNR, CDR2 FQNEAQ (reference sequence). This chain's CDR3 is CASSLGSGGFTDTQYF. The CDR3 nucleotides are TGTGCCAGCAGCTTAGGTAGCGGGGGGTTCACAGATACGCAGTATTTT.

CDR3 protein: CASSQGGPQAYEQYF. The CDR3 DNA reads TGTGCCAGCAGCCAAGGGGGACCCCAGGCCTACGAGCAGTACTTC. The V gene is TRBV14, the J gene TRBJ2-7; D is possibly TRBD1 or TRBD2 (5 bases each). The CDR3 loop spans 15 amino acids. Trimming pared 1 base from V and 2 bases from J, leaving 12 bases between. Germline V gene lookup returns CDR1 SGHDN and CDR2 FVKESK.

The rearrangement joins TRBV6-2 or TRBV6-3 to TRBJ2-2; TRBD2 matches 10 bases. The CDR3 length is 16 residues. Germline assignment: CDR1 MNHEY and CDR2 SVGEGT. The J segment lost 4 bases and the V segment lost 7 bases, leaving 9 bases of the junction unmatched. Written as DNA, the CDR3 is TGTGCCAGCAAGAAGCTAGCGGGAGTACGCACCGGGGAGCTGTTTTTT. Its protein product is CASKKLAGVRTGELFF.

The CDR3: CSARYRDTEAFF. CDR3 DNA sequence: TGCAGTGCTAGATATAGGGACACTGAAGCTTTCTTT. The rearrangement uses TRBV20-1 and TRBJ1-1; no definite D call. The CDR3 loop spans 12 amino acids. Trimming removed 2 bases from V and 3 bases from J, with 7 bases in between. Looked up from germline, CDR1 is DFQATT and CDR2 is SNEGSKA (reference sequence).

The chain uses TRBV19 and TRBJ2-1, with TRBD2 matching over 8 bases. The CDR3 totals 15 residues. Germline CDR1 reads LNHDA; CDR2 reads SQIVND (reference sequence). The V gene end was trimmed by 4 bases and the J gene end by 7 bases; junction bases not matched to a gene: 9. CDR3 coding DNA: TGTGCCAGTAGTAGCGTAGCGGGGTTGGGTAATGAGCAGTTCTTC. Its protein is CASSSVAGLGNEQFF.